Below, 30 T cell receptor beta chains from the same sample are listed, as sequenced in a study of blood T cell repertoires in COVID-19. The assay was immunoSEQ multiplex PCR, and TCRdb's table has in-frame clones only and misses some. This sample has 50,000 to 70,000 clones; approximately 92% occur once, and the top ten carry under 3%. The sample consisted of peripheral blood. All receptors derive from a man between 60 and 75 years old with acute or convalescent COVID-19.

This chain uses TRBV7-9 with TRBJ2-7, with D possibly being TRBD2 (5 bases). CDR1 and CDR2 from the germline V gene are SEHNR and FQNEAQ (reference sequence). V was clipped by 4 bases and J by 0 bases, with 7 bases between them. The CDR3 contains 13 residues. The CDR3 region is CASSSRDSYEQYF. As DNA, the CDR3 is TGTGCCAGCAGCTCCCGGGACTCCTACGAGCAGTACTTC.

The chain combines TRBV19 with TRBJ2-1; 11 bases fit TRBD2. V lost 6 bases, J lost 2 bases, and 9 bases stayed unmatched. CDR1 and CDR2 (germline): LNHDA, SQIVND (reference sequence). The CDR3 is 17 amino acids. CDR3 amino acids: CASSLKLAGVAYNEQFF. The CDR3 DNA reads as TGTGCCAGTAGCCTAAAACTAGCGGGAGTCGCCTACAATGAGCAGTTCTTC.

The chain has TRBV14 and TRBJ2-6; 9 bases line up with TRBD1. This CDR3 spans 18 amino acids. Germline CDR1 is SGHDN and CDR2 is FVKESK. Unmatched junction bases numbered 10, after V lost 5 bases and J lost 2 bases. CDR3 sequence (DNA): TGTGCCAGCAGCTCCGGGACAGGGTTTTCTCCTGGGGCCAACGTCCTGACTTTC. Protein product: CASSSGTGFSPGANVLTF.

J is TRBJ1-2 and V is TRBV4-3, with 8 bases matching TRBD1. This CDR3 is built from 15 residues. Trimming cost V 0 bases and J 6 bases; bases outside gene matches: 6. Germline CDR1 reads LGHNA; CDR2 reads YSLEER. CDR3 in amino acids: CASSQDSGGADGYTF. For the CDR3, the DNA is TGCGCCAGCAGCCAAGATTCAGGGGGCGCGGATGGCTACACCTTC.

The J gene is TRBJ1-5, the V gene TRBV7-9, with D tentatively TRBD1 (6 bases). V dropped 1 base and J dropped 6 bases, with 19 bases sitting between them. This CDR3 contains 17 residues. Per germline, CDR1 SEHNR and CDR2 FQNEAQ (reference sequence). CDR3 residues: CASSLDVQGRLRQPQHF. The DNA of the CDR3 is TGTGCCAGCAGCTTAGATGTCCAGGGGCGGTTGCGTCAGCCCCAGCATTTT.

A word on this clone: Relative to the germline gene, one junction end is altered; a read error may explain this. The chain recombines TRBV2 with TRBJ2-1, with a weak D call TRBD2 (7 bases). The CDR3 spans 10 residues. The germline CDR1 and CDR2 sequences are SNHLY and FYNNEI. CDR3 sequence (DNA): TGTGCCAGCAGAAGGGGGGGACTTCTCTTC. Protein sequence: CASRRGGLLF. Looking up the rest from reference TRBV2 and TRBJ2-1 gives the full variable domain: EPEVTQTPSHQVTQMGQEVILRCVPISNHLYFYWYRQILGQKVEFLVSFYNNEISEKSEIFDDQFSVERPDGSNFTLKIRSTKLEDSAMYFCASRRGGLLFGPGTRLTVL.

The CDR3 here is CASSTGQKDYGYTF. Written as DNA, the CDR3 is TGCGCCAGCAGCACGGGACAGAAAGACTATGGCTACACCTTC. The chain combines TRBV5-1 with TRBJ1-2, with 7 positions matching TRBD1. J lost 3 bases, V lost 4 bases, and 6 bases had no gene match. The CDR3 spans 14 residues. Germline assignment: CDR1 SGHRS and CDR2 YFSETQ.

This clone is a singleton in its sample. The chain carries TRBV28 and TRBJ1-5, with 7 nucleotides matching TRBD1. Germline assignment: CDR1 MDHEN and CDR2 SYDVKM. There are 16 residues in the CDR3. The trim removed 5 bases at V and 0 bases at J, leaving 7 bases unmatched. The chain's CDR3 is CASSRQGVLSNQPQHF. CDR3 bases: TGTGCCAGCAGTCGACAGGGTGTACTTAGCAATCAGCCCCAGCATTTT.

The rearrangement uses TRBV27 and TRBJ1-1, with D perhaps matching TRBD1 (5 bases). The V gene lost 2 bases and the J gene lost 3 bases, with 13 bases spanning the gap. This CDR3 contains 15 residues. Per germline, CDR1 MNHEY and CDR2 SMNVEV (reference sequence). CDR3 DNA: TGTGCCAGCAGTTTAGGGGCGATTGGGGACACTGAAGCTTTCTTT. Amino acid sequence: CASSLGAIGDTEAFF.

The chain's CDR3 is CASSLNWGRGQGGELFF. CDR3 bases: TGTGCCAGCAGTTTAAACTGGGGCAGGGGGCAGGGCGGGGAGCTGTTTTTT. The chain employs TRBV27 and TRBJ2-2; TRBD1 aligns across 8 bases. The trim removed 2 bases at V and 7 bases at J, leaving 12 bases unmatched. CDR1 is MNHEY and CDR2 is SMNVEV in the germline V gene (reference sequence). This CDR3 has 17 amino acids.

The rearrangement links TRBV30 to TRBJ1-5; TRBD1 is a possible D gene (6 bases). The V end lost 1 base, the J end lost 3 bases, and 10 bases lay between the germline ends. The CDR3 sequence is 14 residues long. The germline CDR1 and CDR2 sequences are GTSNPN and SVGIG (reference sequence). For the CDR3, the DNA is TGTGCCTGGAGTGCAGGGGCCGACAATCAGCCCCAGCATTTT. Translated, it gives CAWSAGADNQPQHF.

The chain links TRBV7-9 to TRBJ1-1, with D possibly TRBD1 on 5 matching bases. Per the germline V gene, CDR1 is SEHNR and CDR2 is FQNEAQ (reference sequence). The CDR3 spans 14 residues. V was trimmed by 5 bases and J by 6 bases, leaving 16 bases between them. CDR3 DNA: TGTGCCAGCAGCAAGCCGCCAGGGATGGCTGAAGCTTTCTTT. Its translation: CASSKPPGMAEAFF.

V gene TRBV6-4 combines with J gene TRBJ1-2; 7 positions match TRBD1. V was pared by 5 bases and J by 8 bases, with 11 bases of the junction left unmatched. This CDR3 spans 14 amino acids. The germline gives CDR1 MRHNA, CDR2 SNTAGT. The CDR3 sequence is CASSPVTGAQGYTF. The CDR3 DNA reads TGTGCCAGCAGTCCAGTTACAGGGGCCCAGGGCTACACCTTC.

The chain carries TRBV11-1 and TRBJ2-7; D may be TRBD2 (6 bases). Germline CDR1 reads SGHAT; CDR2 reads FQDESV (reference sequence). This CDR3 contains 15 residues. Trimming left V 2 bases short and J 4 bases short, with 15 bases between. The CDR3: CASSLTGISGYEQYF. The CDR3, as DNA: TGTGCCAGCAGCTTAACCGGGATTAGCGGATACGAGCAGTACTTC.

This clone has a single count. The chain combines TRBV7-9 with TRBJ1-2; 7 bases map to TRBD1. The CDR3 loop spans 12 amino acids. Germline CDR1 is SEHNR and CDR2 is FQNEAQ (reference sequence). V shed 5 bases, J shed 7 bases, and the junction held 4 bases outside the gene matches. The CDR3 DNA follows: TGTGCCAGCAGCCAGACAGGGCGTGGCTACACCTTC. Translation: CASSQTGRGYTF.

This clone was seen just once. The chain is built from TRBV5-1 and TRBJ2-1, with TRBD2 identical over 9 bases. V was clipped by 4 bases and J by 2 bases; unmatched bases: 4. Looked up from germline, CDR1 is SGHRS and CDR2 is YFSETQ. There are 15 residues in the CDR3. In nucleotides, the CDR3 is TGCGCCAGCAGCCCTAGCGGGAACACCTACAATGAGCAGTTCTTC. It specifies CASSPSGNTYNEQFF.

The rearrangement links TRBV7-8 to TRBJ2-3; 7 bases agree with TRBD1. The germline V gene encodes CDR1 SGHVS and CDR2 FQNEAQ. Trimming took 2 bases from V and 4 from J; bases not matched to a gene: 9. The CDR3 covers 16 residues. The CDR3 reads CASSLRGLAGADTQYF. CDR3 nucleotides: TGTGCCAGCAGCTTAAGGGGGCTAGCTGGAGCAGATACGCAGTATTTT.

This chain uses TRBV7-9 with TRBJ1-1; unclear D gene. V was pared by 10 bases and J by 0 bases, with 12 bases between. This CDR3 contains 13 residues. Germline V CDR1 and CDR2: SEHNR, FQNEAQ (reference sequence). Here the CDR3 reads CAISAGMNTEAFF. The CDR3 DNA is TGTGCCATCTCGGCGGGGATGAACACTGAAGCTTTCTTT.

The chain is built from TRBV28 and TRBJ1-5; possible D gene TRBD1, 6 bases. V was trimmed by 8 bases and J by 3 bases, leaving 14 bases between them. Germline CDR1 is MDHEN and CDR2 is SYDVKM. The CDR3 runs to 14 residues. The CDR3: CASQLGQFNQPQHF. In DNA, the CDR3 is TGTGCCAGCCAACTTGGACAGTTCAATCAGCCCCAGCATTTT. Using reference TRBV28 and TRBJ1-5 for the parts outside the CDR3, the full variable domain is DVKVTQSSRYLVKRTGEKVFLECVQDMDHENMFWYRQDPGLGLRLIYFSYDVKMKEKGDIPEGYSVSREKKERFSLILESASTNQTSMYLCASQLGQFNQPQHFGDGTRLSIL.

This chain connects TRBV5-5 to TRBJ1-5; D perhaps matches TRBD1 (5 bases). With 4 bases removed from V and 3 bases from J, the gap between germline ends came to 14 bases. This CDR3 comprises 15 residues. Germline CDR1 and CDR2: SGHKS and YYEKEE (reference sequence). This CDR3 is CASSPRWGVNQPQHF. The CDR3 DNA sequence: TGTGCCAGCAGCCCTAGGTGGGGGGTCAATCAGCCCCAGCATTTT.

V usage is TRBV6-2 or TRBV6-3 and J usage is TRBJ1-2, with a weak D call TRBD1 (6 bases). Per germline, CDR1 MNHEY and CDR2 SVGEGT. The V end lost 2 bases, the J end lost 6 bases, and 19 bases lay between the germline ends. This CDR3 is 16 amino acids long. The CDR3 nucleotides are TGTGCCAGCAGTTACCGAGGGACACCAGCCCTTAATGGCTACACCTTC. This encodes CASSYRGTPALNGYTF.

The chain has TRBV6-2 or TRBV6-3 and TRBJ1-5; D possibly corresponds to TRBD1 (5 bases). The CDR3 sequence is 17 residues long. V was clipped by 5 bases and J by 3 bases, with 20 bases between them. Germline V gives CDR1 MNHEY, CDR2 SVGEGT. In DNA, the CDR3 is TGTGCCAGCAGTCCCGGGACTTATAGGGTTGCCAATCAGCCCCAGCATTTT. It is translated as CASSPGTYRVANQPQHF.

This clone was seen just once. The J gene is TRBJ2-7, the V gene TRBV5-1, with D possibly being TRBD2 (6 bases). The germline gives CDR1 SGHRS, CDR2 YFSETQ. This CDR3 spans 16 amino acids. V lost 4 bases and J 6 bases, leaving 23 bases between the germline ends. CDR3 in amino acids: CASSHVNGGTSGEQYF. Here the CDR3 DNA reads TGCGCCAGCAGCCACGTTAATGGGGGGACCTCTGGCGAGCAGTACTTC. Looking up the rest from reference TRBV5-1 and TRBJ2-7 gives the full variable domain: KAGVTQTPRYLIKTRGQQVTLSCSPISGHRSVSWYQQTPGQGLQFLFEYFSETQRNKGNFPGRFSGRQFSNSRSEMNVSTLELGDSALYLCASSHVNGGTSGEQYFGPGTRLTVT.

The CDR3 nucleotides read TGTGCCAGCAGGGGGGACAGGGGGCGGAGCACTGAAGCTTTCTTT. Residues: CASRGDRGRSTEAFF. This sequence joins TRBV25-1 and TRBJ1-1; TRBD1 matches 12 bases. With V trimmed by 6 bases and J by 4 bases, 6 bases remained unmatched. The germline V gene encodes CDR1 MGHDK and CDR2 SYGVNS. CDR3 length: 15 residues.

The chain recombines TRBV9 with TRBJ2-6, with D unclear. V was trimmed by 3 bases and J by 4 bases, leaving 5 bases between them. Germline loops: CDR1 SGDLS, CDR2 YYNGEE. The CDR3 contains 13 residues. CDR3 coding DNA: TGTGCCAGCAGCGCAACAGGGGCCAACGTCCTGACTTTC. Translation gives CASSATGANVLTF.

The V call is TRBV3-1 (or the pseudogene TRBV3-2), the J call TRBJ2-2; 7 bases are shared with TRBD2. J lost 2 bases, V lost 8 bases, and 8 bases had no gene match. Germline CDR1 LGHDT, CDR2 YNNKEL (reference sequence). This CDR3 is built from 15 residues. DNA of the CDR3: TGTGCCAGCCGCCGAGGGAGGGCTAACACCGGGGAGCTGTTTTTT. Its translation is CASRRGRANTGELFF.

The chain uses TRBV19 and TRBJ1-2; 10 bases match TRBD1. Germline V CDR1 and CDR2: LNHDA, SQIVND (reference sequence). V gave up 4 bases and J gave up 3 bases; unmatched junction bases: 2. This CDR3 contains 14 residues. Here the CDR3 DNA reads TGTGCCAGTAGTAAGGACAGGGGGGACTATGGCTACACCTTC. Its protein is CASSKDRGDYGYTF.

The J gene is TRBJ1-5, the V gene TRBV28; a possible D gene is TRBD1 (5 bases). This CDR3 comprises 14 residues. Germline V gives CDR1 MDHEN, CDR2 SYDVKM. Deletions cut 6 bases from V and 3 bases from J, with 12 bases between. DNA of the CDR3: TGTGCCAGCAGCCACGACAGCTACAATCAGCCCCAGCATTTT. It translates to CASSHDSYNQPQHF.

The chain joins TRBV3-1 (or the pseudogene TRBV3-2) to TRBJ1-1, with D tentatively TRBD1 (6 bases). This CDR3 is 14 amino acids long. Germline CDR1 is LGHDT and CDR2 is YNNKEL (reference sequence). V lost 1 base, J lost 4 bases, and 10 bases lay in between. CDR3 DNA: TGTGCCAGCAGCCAAGTCCAGGGGAGCACTGAAGCTTTCTTT. Translation: CASSQVQGSTEAFF.

The genes are TRBV29-1 and TRBJ1-1; D remains ambiguous. Germline V gene data show CDR1 as SQVTM and CDR2 as ANQGSEA. The CDR3 runs 11 residues. The germline V and J ends were trimmed by 5 bases and 1 base, with 5 bases remaining between them. CDR3 sequence: CSVTTNTEAFF. The DNA of the CDR3 is TGCAGCGTTACAACGAACACTGAAGCTTTCTTT.